The present entry profiles one TCR beta chain with its context. Antigen unknown. Germline loops: CDR1 SGHNT, CDR2 YYREEE (reference sequence). The CDR3 loop spans 13 amino acids. The J segment lost 9 bases and the V segment lost 3 bases, leaving 0 bases of the junction unmatched. This entry is derived from a study of T cell responses to AZD1222 COVID-19 vaccine. The study, taken as a whole, reports: Per reports, nearly half of all spike-specific TCRs target regions that are unmutated in variants.

Clones were sequenced by immunoSEQ multiplex PCR, and TCRdb holds only the in-frame ones, with some missing. The sample carries about 100,000 clones, 90% to 95% recorded once. V is TRBV5-4 and J is TRBJ2-1; 13 bases match TRBD2. The material was peripheral blood, obtained 28 days after the second AZD1222 dose. This receptor was taken from an adult who received the AZD1222 COVID-19 vaccine. CDR3 region: CASSWTSGGEQFF. The CDR3 nucleotides are TGTGCCAGCAGCTGGACTAGCGGGGGTGAGCAGTTCTTC.